A selection of T cell receptor beta chains follows, all from one sample in a study of cytomegalovirus exposure and HLA in healthy donors. Only in-frame clones appear in the TCRdb table, and some are missing; sequencing was by immunoSEQ multiplex PCR. The data contain around 150,000 clones, 64% of them singletons. The specimen sequenced was PBMCs. These receptors came from a woman in her 30s in good health and CMV-seropositive. Both conserved end residues are part of each CDR3. The order of the fields is D gene, J gene, clone size, V gene, CDR3 DNA, CDR3 protein. D genes are given only for firm matches. Expanded clones get a size class; other rows say once, few or many, or leave the size out.

D gene: TRBD2; J gene: TRBJ2-7; clone size: few; V gene: TRBV5-1; CDR3 DNA: TGCGCCAGCAGCCCCGGGACTAGCGGTTACGAGCAGTACTTC; CDR3 protein: CASSPGTSGYEQYF
D gene: NA; J gene: TRBJ2-3; clone size: NA; V gene: TRBV5-4; CDR3 DNA: TGTGCCAGCAGCCTGACTTCGTCTAGCACAGATACGCAGTATTTT; CDR3 protein: CASSLTSSSTDTQYF
D gene: TRBD2; J gene: TRBJ2-1; clone size: NA; V gene: TRBV5-4; CDR3 DNA: TGTGCCAGCAGCTTGGCGGCTAGCGGGAATGATAATTACAATGAGCAGTTCTTC; CDR3 protein: CASSLAASGNDNYNEQFF
D gene: TRBD1; J gene: TRBJ1-5; clone size: NA; V gene: TRBV16; CDR3 DNA: TGTGCCAGCAGCCAGGACAGGGGCAATCAGCCCCAGCATTTT; CDR3 protein: CASSQDRGNQPQHF
D gene: NA; J gene: TRBJ2-3; clone size: NA; V gene: TRBV2; CDR3 DNA: TGTGCCAGCAGTGCACTGCAAGTCACAGATACGCAGTATTTT; CDR3 protein: CASSALQVTDTQYF
D gene: TRBD1; J gene: TRBJ1-6; clone size: NA; V gene: TRBV6-5; CDR3 DNA: TGTGCCAGCAGTTCGGCCTGGACAGGGCGGAATTCACCCCTCCACTTT; CDR3 protein: CASSSAWTGRNSPLHF
D gene: NA; J gene: TRBJ1-2; clone size: NA; V gene: TRBV13; CDR3 DNA: TGTGCCAGCAGCTTAATAGCAGGGGTGGATGGCTACACCTTC; CDR3 protein: CASSLIAGVDGYTF
D gene: TRBD2; J gene: TRBJ2-1; clone size: NA; V gene: TRBV5-1; CDR3 DNA: TGCGCCAGCAGCTTAGGAGGCGGGAGGGGGTCAACCAATGAGCAGTTCTTC; CDR3 protein: CASSLGGGRGSTNEQFF
D gene: NA; J gene: TRBJ2-2; clone size: once; V gene: TRBV18; CDR3 DNA: TGTGCCAGCTCACCGCCCGGAGGTCACACCGGGGAGCTGTTTTTT; CDR3 protein: CASSPPGGHTGELFF
D gene: NA; J gene: TRBJ1-4; clone size: NA; V gene: TRBV4-1; CDR3 DNA: TGCGCCAGCAGCCAAGTAGGGAGGGAGACTGCAACTAATGAAAAACTGTTTTTT; CDR3 protein: CASSQVGRETATNEKLFF
D gene: NA; J gene: TRBJ1-3; clone size: NA; V gene: TRBV29-1; CDR3 DNA: TGCAGCGCTCCTGTCGGAAACACCATATATTTT; CDR3 protein: CSAPVGNTIYF
D gene: NA; J gene: TRBJ1-2; clone size: NA; V gene: TRBV2; CDR3 DNA: TGTGCCAGCAGTGTGCGATTTTTGGGGGGGAATGGCTACACCTTC; CDR3 protein: CASSVRFLGGNGYTF
D gene: NA; J gene: TRBJ2-7; clone size: NA; V gene: TRBV13; CDR3 DNA: TGTGCCAGCAGTCCTACCCTCGCAGCGCTTAGCTCCTACGAGCAGTACTTC; CDR3 protein: CASSPTLAALSSYEQYF
D gene: NA; J gene: TRBJ2-5; clone size: NA; V gene: TRBV5-1; CDR3 DNA: TGCGCCAGCAGCTGGTTCAGTGGAGGCCAAGAGACCCAGTACTTC; CDR3 protein: CASSWFSGGQETQYF
D gene: TRBD1; J gene: TRBJ1-6; clone size: NA; V gene: TRBV6-1; CDR3 DNA: TGTGCCAGCAGCGAAGGACAGGCCTATAATTCACCCCTCCACTTT; CDR3 protein: CASSEGQAYNSPLHF
D gene: TRBD2; J gene: TRBJ2-7; clone size: NA; V gene: TRBV10-1; CDR3 DNA: TGCGCCAGCAGCCTTTTTTCGGGACTAGCGATCCACGAGCAGTACTTC; CDR3 protein: CASSLFSGLAIHEQYF
D gene: NA; J gene: TRBJ2-1; clone size: few; V gene: TRBV30; CDR3 DNA: TGTGCCTGGAGTGTCTACGCGGGGGCAAATGAGCAGTTCTTC; CDR3 protein: CAWSVYAGANEQFF
D gene: TRBD2; J gene: TRBJ2-5; clone size: NA; V gene: TRBV7-7; CDR3 DNA: TGTGCTAGCAGCTTAGGGGCTAGCGGGGGGAAAGAGACCCAGTACTTC; CDR3 protein: CASSLGASGGKETQYF
D gene: NA; J gene: TRBJ2-7; clone size: NA; V gene: TRBV5-4; CDR3 DNA: TGTGCCAGCAGCTTGGAGCGGGTACAGTACGAGCAGTACTTC; CDR3 protein: CASSLERVQYEQYF
D gene: NA; J gene: TRBJ1-5; clone size: once; V gene: TRBV6-5; CDR3 DNA: TGTGCCAGCAGTTACAGGGAGAATCAGCCCCAGCATTTT; CDR3 protein: CASSYRENQPQHF
D gene: NA; J gene: TRBJ1-4; clone size: NA; V gene: TRBV6-5; CDR3 DNA: TGTGCCAGCAGCCGGGGTGGGACTAATGAAAAACTGTTTTTT; CDR3 protein: CASSRGGTNEKLFF
D gene: TRBD2; J gene: TRBJ2-3; clone size: NA; V gene: TRBV5-1; CDR3 DNA: TGCGCCAGCGGTCAAGGCCGGGGGGGTGGCACAGATACGCAGTATTTT; CDR3 protein: CASGQGRGGGTDTQYF
D gene: NA; J gene: TRBJ1-1; clone size: NA; V gene: TRBV28; CDR3 DNA: TGTGCCAGCAGTGAGGACACGAACACTGAAGCTTTCTTT; CDR3 protein: CASSEDTNTEAFF